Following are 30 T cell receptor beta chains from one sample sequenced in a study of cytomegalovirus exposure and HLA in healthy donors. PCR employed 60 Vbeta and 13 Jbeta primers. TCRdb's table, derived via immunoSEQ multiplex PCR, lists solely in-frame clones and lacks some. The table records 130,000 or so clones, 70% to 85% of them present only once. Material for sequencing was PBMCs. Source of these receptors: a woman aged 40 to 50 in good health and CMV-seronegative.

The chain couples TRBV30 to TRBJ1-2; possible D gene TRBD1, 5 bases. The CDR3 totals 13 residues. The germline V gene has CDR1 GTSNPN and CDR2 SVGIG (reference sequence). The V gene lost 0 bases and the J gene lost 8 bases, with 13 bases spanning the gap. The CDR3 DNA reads TGTGCCTGGAGTGTAGGAGGGGTGGACGGCTACACCTTC. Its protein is CAWSVGGVDGYTF.

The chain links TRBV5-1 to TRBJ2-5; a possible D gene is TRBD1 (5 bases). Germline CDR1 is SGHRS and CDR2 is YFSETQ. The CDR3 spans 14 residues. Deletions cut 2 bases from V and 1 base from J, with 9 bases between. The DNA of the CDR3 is TGCGCCAGCAGCTTTGGACAAAGCCAAGAGACCCAGTACTTC. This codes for CASSFGQSQETQYF.

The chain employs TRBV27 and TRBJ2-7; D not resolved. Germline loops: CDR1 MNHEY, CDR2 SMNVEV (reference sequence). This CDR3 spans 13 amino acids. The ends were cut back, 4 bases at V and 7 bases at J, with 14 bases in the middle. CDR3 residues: CASSSSVPREQYF. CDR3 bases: TGTGCCAGCAGTTCGTCCGTGCCTCGGGAGCAGTACTTC.

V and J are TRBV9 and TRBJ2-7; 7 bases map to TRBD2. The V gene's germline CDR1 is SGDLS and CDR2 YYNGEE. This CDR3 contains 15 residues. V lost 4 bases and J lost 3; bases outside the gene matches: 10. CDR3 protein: CASSPRAGAYYEQYF. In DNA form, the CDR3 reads TGTGCCAGCAGCCCCCGGGCGGGAGCTTACTACGAGCAGTACTTC.

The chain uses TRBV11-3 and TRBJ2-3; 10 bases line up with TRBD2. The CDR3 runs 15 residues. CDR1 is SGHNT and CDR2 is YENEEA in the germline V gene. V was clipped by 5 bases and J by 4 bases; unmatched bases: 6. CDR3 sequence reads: CASSLLAGVSDTQYF. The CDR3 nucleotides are TGTGCCAGCAGCCTTCTAGCGGGGGTTTCAGATACGCAGTATTTT.

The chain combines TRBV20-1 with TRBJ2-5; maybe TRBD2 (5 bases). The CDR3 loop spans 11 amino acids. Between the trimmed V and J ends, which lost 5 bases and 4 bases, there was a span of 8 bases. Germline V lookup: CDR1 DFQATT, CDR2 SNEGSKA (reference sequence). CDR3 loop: CSAPRGETQYF. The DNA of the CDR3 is TGCAGTGCTCCCCGGGGAGAGACCCAGTACTTC.

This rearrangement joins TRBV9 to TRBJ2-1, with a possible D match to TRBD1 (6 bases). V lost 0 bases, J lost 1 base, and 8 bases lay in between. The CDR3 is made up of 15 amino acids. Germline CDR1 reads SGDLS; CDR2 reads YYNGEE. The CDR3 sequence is CASSVDGTSYNEQFF. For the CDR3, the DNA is TGTGCCAGCAGCGTAGATGGGACATCCTACAATGAGCAGTTCTTC. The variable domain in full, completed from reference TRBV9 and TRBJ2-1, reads DSGVTQTPKHLITATGQRVTLRCSPRSGDLSVYWYQQSLDQGLQFLIQYYNGEERAKGNILERFSAQQFPDLHSELNLSSLELGDSALYFCASSVDGTSYNEQFFGPGTRLTVL.

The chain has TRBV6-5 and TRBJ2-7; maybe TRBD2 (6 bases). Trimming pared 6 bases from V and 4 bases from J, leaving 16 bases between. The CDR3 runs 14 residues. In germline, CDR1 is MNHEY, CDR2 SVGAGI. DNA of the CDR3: TGTGCCAGCAGCAATGGGGGGAATAGGTACGAGCAGTACTTC. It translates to CASSNGGNRYEQYF.

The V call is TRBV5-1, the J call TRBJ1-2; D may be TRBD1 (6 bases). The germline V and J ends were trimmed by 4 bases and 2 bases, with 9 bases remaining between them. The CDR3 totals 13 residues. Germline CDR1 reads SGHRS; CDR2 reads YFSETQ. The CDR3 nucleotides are TGCGCCAGCAGCCCCGACAGGAACTATGGCTACACCTTC. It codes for CASSPDRNYGYTF.

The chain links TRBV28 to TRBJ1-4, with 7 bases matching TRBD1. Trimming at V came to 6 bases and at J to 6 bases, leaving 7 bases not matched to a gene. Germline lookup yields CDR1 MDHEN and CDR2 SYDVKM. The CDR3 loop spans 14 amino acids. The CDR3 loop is CASSGNRGYEKLFF. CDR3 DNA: TGTGCCAGCAGCGGAAACAGGGGTTATGAAAAACTGTTTTTT.

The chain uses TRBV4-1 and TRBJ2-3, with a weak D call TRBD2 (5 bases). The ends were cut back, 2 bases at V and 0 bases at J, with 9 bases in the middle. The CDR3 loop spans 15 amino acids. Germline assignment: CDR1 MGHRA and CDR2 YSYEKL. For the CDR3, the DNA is TGCGCCAGCAGCCAATGGGCGGGTAGCACAGATACGCAGTATTTT. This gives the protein CASSQWAGSTDTQYF.

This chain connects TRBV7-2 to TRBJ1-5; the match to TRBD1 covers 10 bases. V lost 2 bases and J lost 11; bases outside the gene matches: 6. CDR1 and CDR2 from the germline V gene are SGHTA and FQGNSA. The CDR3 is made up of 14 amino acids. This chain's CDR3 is CASSLSRDRGTQHF. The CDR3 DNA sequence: TGTGCCAGCAGCTTAAGTAGGGACAGGGGTACCCAGCATTTT.

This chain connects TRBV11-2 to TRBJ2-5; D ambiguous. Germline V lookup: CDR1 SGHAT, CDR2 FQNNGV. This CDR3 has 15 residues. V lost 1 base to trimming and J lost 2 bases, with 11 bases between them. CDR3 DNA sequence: TGTGCCAGCAGCTTAGTACGTTCAGTTCAAGAGACCCAGTACTTC. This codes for CASSLVRSVQETQYF.

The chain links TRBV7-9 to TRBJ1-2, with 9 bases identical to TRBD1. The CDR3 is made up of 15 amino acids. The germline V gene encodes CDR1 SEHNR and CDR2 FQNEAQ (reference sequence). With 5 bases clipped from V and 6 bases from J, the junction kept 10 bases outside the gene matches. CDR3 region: CASSVGQGTLHGYTF. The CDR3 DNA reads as TGTGCCAGCAGCGTAGGACAGGGGACTCTCCATGGCTACACCTTC.

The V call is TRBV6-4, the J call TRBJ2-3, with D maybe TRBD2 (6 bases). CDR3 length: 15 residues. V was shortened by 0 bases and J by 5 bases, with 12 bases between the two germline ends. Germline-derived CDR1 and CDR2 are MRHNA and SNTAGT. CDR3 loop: CASSDSGGGGDTQYF. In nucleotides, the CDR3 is TGTGCCAGCAGTGACTCGGGGGGAGGAGGAGATACGCAGTATTTT.

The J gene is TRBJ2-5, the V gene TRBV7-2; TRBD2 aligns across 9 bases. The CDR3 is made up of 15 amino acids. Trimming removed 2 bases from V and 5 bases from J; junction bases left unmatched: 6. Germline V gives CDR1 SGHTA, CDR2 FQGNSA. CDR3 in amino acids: CASSLNRAGGETQYF. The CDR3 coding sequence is TGTGCCAGCAGCTTAAACCGGGCGGGGGGGGAGACCCAGTACTTC.

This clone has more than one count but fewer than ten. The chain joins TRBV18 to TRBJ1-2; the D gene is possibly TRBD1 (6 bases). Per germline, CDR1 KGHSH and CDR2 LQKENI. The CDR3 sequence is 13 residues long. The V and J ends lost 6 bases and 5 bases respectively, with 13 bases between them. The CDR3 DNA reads TGTGCCAGCTCCCCGGACAGTCTTTATGGCTACACCTTC. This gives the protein CASSPDSLYGYTF.

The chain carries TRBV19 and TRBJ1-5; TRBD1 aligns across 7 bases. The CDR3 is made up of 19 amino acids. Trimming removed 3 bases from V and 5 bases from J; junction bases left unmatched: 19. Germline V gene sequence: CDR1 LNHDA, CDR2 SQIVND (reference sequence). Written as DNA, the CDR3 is TGTGCCAGTAGTATCAACCAACAACTCCTCCGGGACAGTCATCAGCCCCAGCATTTT. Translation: CASSINQQLLRDSHQPQHF.

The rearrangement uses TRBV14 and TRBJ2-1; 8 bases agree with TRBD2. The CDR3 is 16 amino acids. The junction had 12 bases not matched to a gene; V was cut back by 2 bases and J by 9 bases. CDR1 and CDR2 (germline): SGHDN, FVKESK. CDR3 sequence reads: CASSQNPGLEAGEQFF. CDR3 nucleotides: TGTGCCAGCAGCCAAAATCCGGGACTAGAAGCCGGTGAGCAGTTCTTC.

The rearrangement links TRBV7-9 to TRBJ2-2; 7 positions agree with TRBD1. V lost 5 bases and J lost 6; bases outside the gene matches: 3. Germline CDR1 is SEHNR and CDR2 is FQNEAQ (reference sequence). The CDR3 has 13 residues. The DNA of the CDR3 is TGTGCCAGCAGCGTAGGGACAGCCGGGGAGCTGTTTTTT. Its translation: CASSVGTAGELFF. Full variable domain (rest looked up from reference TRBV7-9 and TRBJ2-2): DTGVSQNPRHKITKRGQNVTFRCDPISEHNRLYWYRQTLGQGPEFLTYFQNEAQLEKSRLLSDRFSAERPKGSFSTLEIQRTEQGDSAMYLCASSVGTAGELFFGEGSRLTVL.

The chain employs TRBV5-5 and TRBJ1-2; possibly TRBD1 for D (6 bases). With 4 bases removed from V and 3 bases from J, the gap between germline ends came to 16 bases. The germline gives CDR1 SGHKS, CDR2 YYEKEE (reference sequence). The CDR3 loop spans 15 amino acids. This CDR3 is CASSRQADSHYGYTF. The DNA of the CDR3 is TGTGCCAGCAGCAGGCAGGCGGACAGCCACTATGGCTACACCTTC.

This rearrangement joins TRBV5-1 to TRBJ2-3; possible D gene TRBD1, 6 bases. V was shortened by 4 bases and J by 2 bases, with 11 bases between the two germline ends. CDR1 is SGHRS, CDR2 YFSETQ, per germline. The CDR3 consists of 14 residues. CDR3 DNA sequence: TGCGCCAGCAGCCTCCGGGACAACACAGATACGCAGTATTTT. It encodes CASSLRDNTDTQYF.

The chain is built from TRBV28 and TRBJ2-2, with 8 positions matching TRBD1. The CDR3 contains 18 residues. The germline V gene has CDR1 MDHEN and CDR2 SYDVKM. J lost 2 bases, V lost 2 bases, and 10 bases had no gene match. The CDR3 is CASSLPRTGWVNTGELFF. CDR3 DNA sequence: TGTGCCAGCAGTTTACCCCGGACAGGGTGGGTAAACACCGGGGAGCTGTTTTTT.

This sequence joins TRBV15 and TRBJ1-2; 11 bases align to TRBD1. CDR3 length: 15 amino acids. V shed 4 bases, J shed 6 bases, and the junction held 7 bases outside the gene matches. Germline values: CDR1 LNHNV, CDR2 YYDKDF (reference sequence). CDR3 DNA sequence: TGTGCCACCAGCACCTCCGGGACAGGGGGGCATGGCTACACCTTC. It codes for CATSTSGTGGHGYTF. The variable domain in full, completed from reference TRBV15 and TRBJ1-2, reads DAMVIQNPRYQVTQFGKPVTLSCSQTLNHNVMYWYQQKSSQAPKLLFHYYDKDFNNEADTPDNFQSRRPNTSFCFLDIRSPGLGDTAMYLCATSTSGTGGHGYTFGSGTRLTVV.

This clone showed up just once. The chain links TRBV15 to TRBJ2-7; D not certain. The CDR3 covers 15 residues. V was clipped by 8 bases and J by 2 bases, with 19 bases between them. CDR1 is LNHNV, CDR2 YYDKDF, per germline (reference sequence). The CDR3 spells CATSVAEVPTYEQYF. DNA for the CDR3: TGTGCCACCTCTGTCGCTGAGGTACCGACCTACGAGCAGTACTTC. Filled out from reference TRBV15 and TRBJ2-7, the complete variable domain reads DAMVIQNPRYQVTQFGKPVTLSCSQTLNHNVMYWYQQKSSQAPKLLFHYYDKDFNNEADTPDNFQSRRPNTSFCFLDIRSPGLGDTAMYLCATSVAEVPTYEQYFGPGTRLTVT.

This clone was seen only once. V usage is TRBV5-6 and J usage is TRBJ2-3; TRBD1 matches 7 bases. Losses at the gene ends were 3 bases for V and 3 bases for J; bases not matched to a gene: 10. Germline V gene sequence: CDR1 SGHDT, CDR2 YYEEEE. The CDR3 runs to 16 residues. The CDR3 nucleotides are TGTGCCAGCAGCTCACGACAGGGTAAATGGACAGATACGCAGTATTTT. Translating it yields CASSSRQGKWTDTQYF. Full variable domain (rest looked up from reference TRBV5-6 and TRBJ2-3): DAGVTQSPTHLIKTRGQQVTLRCSPKSGHDTVSWYQQALGQGPQFIFQYYEEEERQRGNFPDRFSGHQFPNYSSELNVNALLLGDSALYLCASSSRQGKWTDTQYFGPGTRLTVL.

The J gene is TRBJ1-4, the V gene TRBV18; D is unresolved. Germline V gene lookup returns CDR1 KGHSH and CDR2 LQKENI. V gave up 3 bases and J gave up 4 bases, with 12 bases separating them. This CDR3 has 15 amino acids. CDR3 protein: CASSPNRENNEKLFF. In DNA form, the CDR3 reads TGTGCCAGCTCACCCAACCGGGAAAATAATGAAAAACTGTTTTTT.

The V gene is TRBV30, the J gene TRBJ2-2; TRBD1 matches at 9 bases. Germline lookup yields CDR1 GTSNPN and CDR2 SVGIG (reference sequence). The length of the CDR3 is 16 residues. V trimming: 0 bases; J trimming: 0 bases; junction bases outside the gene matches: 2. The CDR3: CAWSVGDRANTGELFF. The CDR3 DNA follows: TGTGCCTGGAGTGTCGGGGACAGGGCGAACACCGGGGAGCTGTTTTTT.

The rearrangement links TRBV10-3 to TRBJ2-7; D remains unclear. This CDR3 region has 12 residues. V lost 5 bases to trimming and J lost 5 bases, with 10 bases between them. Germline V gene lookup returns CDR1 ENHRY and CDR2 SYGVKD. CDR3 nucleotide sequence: TGTGCCATCAGTCTTACCAGTGACGAGCAGTACTTC. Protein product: CAISLTSDEQYF.

CDR3 nucleotide sequence: TGTGCCAGCTCACCATGGGACAGCCCGAACACTGAAGCTTTCTTT. Amino acid sequence: CASSPWDSPNTEAFF. The chain is built from TRBV18 and TRBJ1-1, with 7 bases that match TRBD1. The germline V gene has CDR1 KGHSH and CDR2 LQKENI. This CDR3 is 15 amino acids long. The V and J ends lost 2 bases and 1 base, in that order; junction bases with no gene match: 4.